This TCR beta chain was recorded in a study of tumor T cells in aggressive B-cell lymphoma. CDR1 is SGHNT and CDR2 is YYREEE in the germline V gene (reference sequence). The CDR3 adds up to 15 amino acids, both ends counted. Clones were read by immunoSEQ multiplex PCR, and TCRdb kept only the in-frame ones, dropping some. This sample has 7,000 to 9,500 clones; more than 75% occur once, and the top ten carry less than 3.5%. This clone appeared a single time. No DNA is shown, since the ends of the CDR3 on it are uncertain; the CDR3 is the one TCRdb lists. Sequencing used tumor tissue. The rearrangement uses TRBV5-4 and TRBJ2-7; TRBD2 reflects the table's D call only, with no check against the DNA. The source is an adult with diffuse large B cell lymphoma. CDR3 region: CASSSSGRGAYGQYF.